A single sample is the source of the 23 T cell receptor beta chains below, sequenced in a study of blood T cell repertoires in COVID-19. Libraries were prepared by immunoSEQ multiplex PCR; TCRdb keeps only in-frame clonotypes and omits some of them. The sample includes under 40,000 clones, around four fifths seen only once; the top ten take approximately 15%. Sequences were obtained from peripheral blood. These receptors were obtained from a man aged 45-65 years with active or convalescent COVID-19.

The chain recombines TRBV7-7 with TRBJ1-6; possibly TRBD1 for D (5 bases). V was cut by 0 bases and J by 9 bases, with 12 bases left in between. Germline CDR1 is SSHAT and CDR2 is FNYEAQ (reference sequence). The CDR3 runs to 15 residues. The CDR3 is CASSLASNQGSPLHF. CDR3 DNA: TGTGCCAGCAGCTTAGCGTCAAATCAGGGTTCACCCCTCCACTTT.

This clone counts as medium-sized. The CDR3 DNA reads as TGTGCCTGGAGTGTGGGCGCCGCCGGAGGCTACGAGCAGTACTTC. Protein product: CAWSVGAAGGYEQYF. The chain employs TRBV30 and TRBJ2-7; a weak D match, TRBD2 (5 bases). The V gene's germline CDR1 is GTSNPN and CDR2 SVGIG (reference sequence). CDR3 length equals 15 residues. V was trimmed by 0 bases and J by 3 bases, leaving 15 bases between them.

The chain recombines TRBV9 with TRBJ2-2; possibly TRBD1 for D (6 bases). The germline V gene has CDR1 SGDLS and CDR2 YYNGEE. This CDR3 is built from 15 residues. Trimming cost V 4 bases and J 3 bases, with 13 bases left between them. Written as DNA, the CDR3 is TGTGCCAGCAGCAGTATAGGGGGTTACACCGGGGAGCTGTTTTTT. Translating it yields CASSSIGGYTGELFF.

The rearrangement uses TRBV21-1 and TRBJ2-7; no check of the table's D call, TRBD1, against the DNA was made. TRBV21-1 is a documented pseudogene. The CDR3 has 14 amino acids. The CDR3 loop reads CASSNGRVSYEQYF. DNA of the CDR3: TGTGCCAGCAGCAATGGGCGCGTCTCCTACGAGCAGTACTTC.

V gene TRBV25-1 combines with J gene TRBJ2-5; D remains unclear. Trimming took off 1 base at V and 0 bases at J, with 9 bases between the two ends. The CDR3 spans 15 residues. Germline loops: CDR1 MGHDK, CDR2 SYGVNS. CDR3 nucleotide sequence: TGTGCCAGCAGTGAATCACTCTACTACCAAGAGACCCAGTACTTC. Protein product: CASSESLYYQETQYF.

V gene TRBV14 combines with J gene TRBJ2-7; 9 bases fit TRBD2. CDR3 size: 19 residues. The trim removed 2 bases at V and 2 bases at J, leaving 16 bases unmatched. Germline CDR1 is SGHDN and CDR2 is FVKESK. For the CDR3, the DNA is TGTGCCAGCAGCCAATCTCCCCTAGCGGGGTTTAGCTTTACCTACGAGCAGTACTTC. Translating it yields CASSQSPLAGFSFTYEQYF.

The chain uses TRBV19 and TRBJ1-1, with 10 bases lining up with TRBD1. This CDR3 spans 15 amino acids. Germline CDR1 LNHDA, CDR2 SQIVND (reference sequence). Trimming removed 4 bases from V and 5 bases from J; junction bases left unmatched: 7. DNA of the CDR3: TGTGCCAGTAGTACCTCGGGACAGGGGTGGACTGAAGCTTTCTTT. This encodes CASSTSGQGWTEAFF.

The rearrangement uses TRBV5-1 and TRBJ2-5; TRBD2 aligns across 8 bases. Germline assignment: CDR1 SGHRS and CDR2 YFSETQ. J gave up 0 bases and V 5 bases, and 6 bases lay outside the gene matches. The CDR3 consists of 15 residues. CDR3 bases: TGCGCCAGCAGAATAGCGGGGTCGTACCAAGAGACCCAGTACTTC. This codes for CASRIAGSYQETQYF.

The chain employs TRBV19 and TRBJ1-2, with D possibly being TRBD1 (6 bases). V was trimmed by 8 bases and J by 4 bases, leaving 20 bases between them. The CDR3 has 15 residues. CDR1 and CDR2 (germline): LNHDA, SQIVND (reference sequence). The CDR3 reads CASWTVPGSAYGYTF. The CDR3 region has the DNA TGTGCCAGTTGGACAGTACCAGGTTCTGCCTATGGCTACACCTTC.

This chain joins TRBV4-2 and TRBJ2-2, with 9 bases identical to TRBD1. Germline values: CDR1 LGHNA, CDR2 YNFKEQ. Trimming at V came to 0 bases and at J to 4 bases, leaving 3 bases not matched to a gene. There are 16 residues in the CDR3. The CDR3 nucleotides are TGTGCCAGCAGCCAAGACACGACAGGGGGCACCGGGGAGCTGTTTTTT. Protein sequence: CASSQDTTGGTGELFF.

The chain carries TRBV14 and TRBJ2-7; 7 bases fit TRBD2. Germline CDR1 SGHDN, CDR2 FVKESK. J was trimmed by 5 bases and V by 5 bases; bases with no gene match: 9. The CDR3 is 14 amino acids. CDR3 region: CASSYNRDYHEQYF. CDR3 DNA: TGTGCCAGCAGCTACAACCGGGACTACCACGAGCAGTACTTC.

The V call is TRBV2, the J call TRBJ1-6, with D unresolved. Per germline, CDR1 SNHLY and CDR2 FYNNEI. With 5 bases removed from V and 9 bases from J, the gap between germline ends came to 8 bases. The CDR3 is 12 residues long. The CDR3 loop is CASSSSGSPLHF. The CDR3 DNA reads TGTGCCAGCAGTTCCTCAGGTTCACCCCTCCACTTT.

The J gene is TRBJ1-4, the V gene TRBV19, with D possibly being TRBD1 (6 bases). Germline V gene lookup returns CDR1 LNHDA and CDR2 SQIVND (reference sequence). The CDR3 length is 16 residues. Trimming left V 4 bases short and J 0 bases short, with 12 bases between. CDR3 nucleotide sequence: TGTGCCAGTAGTAGAGCGGACAGAGCAACTAATGAAAAACTGTTTTTT. Its translation: CASSRADRATNEKLFF. Based on the CDR3 plus reference TRBV19 and TRBJ1-4, the full variable domain is DGGITQSPKYLFRKEGQNVTLSCEQNLNHDAMYWYRQDPGQGLRLIYYSQIVNDFQKGDIAEGYSVSREKKESFPLTVTSAQKNPTAFYLCASSRADRATNEKLFFGSGTQLSVL.

V usage is TRBV6-5 and J usage is TRBJ2-5; 10 bases match TRBD2. J gave up 5 bases and V 3 bases, and 3 bases lay outside the gene matches. Germline V gene data show CDR1 as MNHEY and CDR2 as SVGAGI. This CDR3 contains 14 residues. The CDR3 DNA reads as TGTGCCAGCAGTTATCTAGCGGGGGTTGAGACCCAGTACTTC. As protein: CASSYLAGVETQYF.

The gene calls are TRBV19 and TRBJ1-6, with 8 bases fitting TRBD1. The germline CDR1 and CDR2 sequences are LNHDA and SQIVND (reference sequence). Trimming took 3 bases from V and 10 from J; bases not matched to a gene: 5. This CDR3 contains 14 residues. Here the CDR3 reads CASSINRGRSPLHF. CDR3 in DNA: TGTGCCAGTAGTATTAACAGGGGGAGGTCACCCCTCCACTTT.

The chain employs TRBV7-3 and TRBJ2-6, with TRBD1 as a possible D gene (6 bases). This CDR3 has 15 amino acids. Trimming cost V 5 bases and J 0 bases, with 8 bases left between them. Germline V gene data show CDR1 as SGHTA and CDR2 as FQGTGA. CDR3 region: CASSADSSGANVLTF. The CDR3 DNA reads as TGTGCCAGCAGCGCGGACAGCTCTGGGGCCAACGTCCTGACTTTC. The variable domain in full, with the rest retrieved from reference TRBV7-3 and TRBJ2-6, is GAGVSQTPSNKVTEKGKYVELRCDPISGHTALYWYRQSLGQGPEFLIYFQGTGAADDSGLPNDRFFAVRPEGSVSTLKIQRTERGDSAVYLCASSADSSGANVLTFGAGSRLTVL.

Only one count was recorded for this clone. The CDR3 region is CASSPPSRQNEKLFF. DNA for the CDR3: TGTGCCAGCAGCCCCCCTTCGAGACAGAATGAAAAACTGTTTTTT. This chain joins TRBV16 and TRBJ1-4, with a tentative D call TRBD1 (5 bases). Germline V gene sequence: CDR1 KGHSY, CDR2 FQNENV. This CDR3 comprises 15 residues. The V and J ends lost 4 bases and 5 bases respectively, with 14 bases between them.

This rearrangement joins TRBV27 to TRBJ1-1; D perhaps matches TRBD1 (5 bases). CDR1 is MNHEY and CDR2 is SMNVEV in the germline V gene (reference sequence). The CDR3 totals 17 residues. Trimming cost V 0 bases and J 2 bases, with 16 bases left between them. CDR3 loop: CASSLSLGGPINTEAFF. The CDR3 DNA reads TGTGCCAGCAGTTTATCGTTGGGGGGACCCATTAACACTGAAGCTTTCTTT.

This clone was observed a few times. This chain joins TRBV11-3 and TRBJ2-1, with D possibly being TRBD1 (7 bases). Trimming cost V 1 base and J 6 bases, with 16 bases left between them. Per the germline V gene, CDR1 is SGHNT and CDR2 is YENEEA. CDR3 size: 16 residues. In DNA form, the CDR3 reads TGTGCCAGCAGCTTAGGATCAGGGGGGAAAGGCAATGAGCAGTTCTTC. Protein product: CASSLGSGGKGNEQFF. The variable domain in full, with the rest retrieved from reference TRBV11-3 and TRBJ2-1, is EAGVVQSPRYKIIEKKQPVAFWCNPISGHNTLYWYLQNLGQGPELLIRYENEEAVDDSQLPKDRFSAERLKGVDSTLKIQPAELGDSAVYLCASSLGSGGKGNEQFFGPGTRLTVL.

V usage is TRBV2 and J usage is TRBJ1-2, with TRBD1 matching 7 bases. CDR3 length: 15 amino acids. Per the germline V gene, CDR1 is SNHLY and CDR2 is FYNNEI. V dropped 6 bases and J dropped 3; count of bases not matched to a gene: 10. The CDR3: CASSQTGEVYYGYTF. CDR3 bases: TGTGCCAGCAGCCAAACAGGGGAAGTGTACTATGGCTACACCTTC.

The table lists this clone with a count of one. J is TRBJ2-4 and V is TRBV19, with a weak D call TRBD2 (7 bases). Germline V gene lookup returns CDR1 LNHDA and CDR2 SQIVND (reference sequence). The CDR3 is 17 amino acids. The V end lost 6 bases, the J end lost 0 bases, and 18 bases lay between the germline ends. In DNA form, the CDR3 reads TGTGCCAGTAGCCCAAGGGGGGGTAATCTAGCCAAAAACATTCAGTACTTC. Translating it yields CASSPRGGNLAKNIQYF.

The V gene is TRBV6-1, the J gene TRBJ1-2, with D unresolved. Germline CDR1 MNHNS, CDR2 SASEGT. V lost 0 bases and J 3 bases, leaving 8 bases between the germline ends. The CDR3 sequence is 14 residues long. DNA for the CDR3: TGTGCCAGCAGTGAAGCGCGGGCCTACTATGGCTACACCTTC. Its protein is CASSEARAYYGYTF.

This clone was detected once. The J gene is TRBJ1-1, the V gene TRBV6-4; 9 bases map to TRBD1. Losses at the gene ends were 3 bases for V and 4 bases for J; bases not matched to a gene: 6. CDR1 is MRHNA, CDR2 SNTAGT, per germline. This CDR3 is built from 15 residues. Written as DNA, the CDR3 is TGTGCCAGCAGTGAAAACCAACAGGGGGCCACTGAAGCTTTCTTT. It codes for CASSENQQGATEAFF.